The next 7 T cell receptor beta chains were all read from a single sample in a study of cytomegalovirus exposure and HLA in healthy donors. Primers included in the PCR were 60 Vbeta and 13 Jbeta primers. The method was immunoSEQ multiplex PCR; TCRdb's version includes in-frame clones alone and lacks a portion of them. The data hold about 84,000 clones, with more than 50% observed a single time. Specimen: PBMCs. These receptors all come from a woman between 35 and 50 years old in good health and CMV-seropositive.

This chain joins TRBV7-9 and TRBJ2-5; D might be TRBD1 (6 bases). Germline CDR1 is SEHNR and CDR2 is FQNEAQ (reference sequence). CDR3 length: 13 amino acids. V dropped 6 bases and J dropped 4 bases, with 12 bases sitting between them. The CDR3: CASSPGQTETQYF. CDR3 DNA: TGTGCCAGCAGTCCCGGACAGACAGAGACCCAGTACTTC.

CDR3 region: CASSIGLRAGAGNIQYF. CDR3 DNA: TGTGCCAGTAGTATAGGCCTGAGGGCGGGGGCAGGAAACATTCAGTACTTC. This chain connects TRBV19 to TRBJ2-4, with D tentatively TRBD2 (7 bases). The germline V gene has CDR1 LNHDA and CDR2 SQIVND (reference sequence). Deletions cut 1 base from V and 6 bases from J, with 19 bases between. The CDR3 runs to 17 residues.

This chain uses TRBV7-2 with TRBJ1-2; 9 positions match TRBD1. Germline-derived CDR1 and CDR2 are SGHTA and FQGNSA. The length of the CDR3 is 14 residues. V lost 5 bases to trimming and J lost 8 bases; unmatched junction nucleotides: 9. CDR3 in amino acids: CASSKQGAPSGYTF. CDR3 bases: TGTGCCAGCAGCAAACAGGGGGCGCCGAGCGGCTACACCTTC.

This CDR3 is CASSQYTREQFF. CDR3 DNA: TGCGCCAGCAGTCAATATACTAGGGAGCAGTTCTTC. V and J are TRBV10-2 and TRBJ2-1; D might be TRBD2 (5 bases). The CDR3 has 12 amino acids. The germline V gene has CDR1 WSHSY and CDR2 SAAADI. V gave up 5 bases and J gave up 10 bases, with 12 bases separating them.

This clone came up a few times. This chain links TRBV19 with TRBJ2-1; TRBD2 is a possible D gene (6 bases). The length of the CDR3 is 14 residues. The V end lost 10 bases, the J end lost 3 bases, and 16 bases lay between the germline ends. Per the germline V gene, CDR1 is LNHDA and CDR2 is SQIVND (reference sequence). The CDR3 sequence: CATTIAAYYNEQFF. CDR3 bases: TGTGCCACCACAATAGCGGCTTACTACAATGAGCAGTTCTTC.

The rearrangement uses TRBV7-3 and TRBJ1-2; 7 positions match TRBD1. The CDR3 sequence is 15 residues long. V lost 5 bases to trimming and J lost 5 bases; unmatched junction nucleotides: 11. The germline gives CDR1 SGHTA, CDR2 FQGTGA. CDR3 protein: CASSRDRDRTYGYTF. The DNA for the CDR3 is TGTGCCAGCAGCCGAGATAGGGACAGAACTTATGGCTACACCTTC.

V usage is TRBV5-1 and J usage is TRBJ1-4, with TRBD1 matching over 8 bases. In germline, CDR1 is SGHRS, CDR2 YFSETQ. The CDR3 is 15 amino acids. The J segment lost 0 bases and the V segment lost 4 bases, leaving 2 bases of the junction unmatched. The chain's CDR3 is CASSPDRATNEKLFF. In DNA, the CDR3 is TGCGCCAGCAGCCCGGACAGGGCAACTAATGAAAAACTGTTTTTT.